This entry features one TCR beta chain sequence. Next came a second PCR, run for about 7 to 12 cycles, which used a sample-barcoded 5' primer along with a J-beta primer mix. A 12-random-nucleotide template-switch adaptor tagged each cDNA molecule. Each sample yielded at least 2.5 million CDR3-containing paired-end reads. Via MiXCR, TCRdb re-called the 5' RACE reads, giving one row per CDR3 protein. Of around 970,000 distinct CDR3 sequences listed, roughly half are singletons. The CDR3 covers 14 residues. Germline assignment: CDR1 MGHDK and CDR2 SYGVNS. Trimming pared 5 bases from V and 1 base from J, leaving 11 bases between. The data originate from a study of blood T cells in healthy people across ages.

The sequencing input was blood. The receptor was isolated from a woman aged 55-69 years in good health. This chain links TRBV25-1 with TRBJ2-5, with D possibly matching TRBD2 (6 bases). CDR3 sequence reads: CASSSGEIQETQYF. DNA of the CDR3: TGTGCCAGCAGTTCGGGAGAGATCCAAGAGACCCAGTACTTC.